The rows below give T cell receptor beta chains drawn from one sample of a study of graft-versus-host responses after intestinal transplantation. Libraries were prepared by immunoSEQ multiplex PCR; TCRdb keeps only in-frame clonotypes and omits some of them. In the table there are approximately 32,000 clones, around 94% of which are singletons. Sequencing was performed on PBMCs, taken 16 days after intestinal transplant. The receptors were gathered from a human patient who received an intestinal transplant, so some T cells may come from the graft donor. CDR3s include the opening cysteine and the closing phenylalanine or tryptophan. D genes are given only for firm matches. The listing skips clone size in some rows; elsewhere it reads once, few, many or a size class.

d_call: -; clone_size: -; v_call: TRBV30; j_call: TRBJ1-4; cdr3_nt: TGTGCCTGGAGGGGCGGGGAACCAAAACTGTTTTTT; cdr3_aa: CAWRGGEPKLFF
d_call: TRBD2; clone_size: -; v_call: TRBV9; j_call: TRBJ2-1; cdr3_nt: TGTGCCAGCAGCGTAGAAGGGGAGGGCCTTTGGAATGAGCAGTTCTTC; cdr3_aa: CASSVEGEGLWNEQFF
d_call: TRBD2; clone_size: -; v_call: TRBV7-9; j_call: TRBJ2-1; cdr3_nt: TGTGCCAGCAGCTTAACAGGGACTAGCGGGAGTAATCATGAGCAGTTCTTC; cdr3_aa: CASSLTGTSGSNHEQFF
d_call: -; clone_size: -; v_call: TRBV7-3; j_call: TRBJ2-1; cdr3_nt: TGTGCCAGCAGCTCGATAGGGAGTGAGCAGTTCTTC; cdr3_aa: CASSSIGSEQFF
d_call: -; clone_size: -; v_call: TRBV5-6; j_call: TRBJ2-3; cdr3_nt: TGTGCCAGCAGCTTGCACCTGAAAGGACTCGTGTTCAGCACAGATACGCAGTATTTT; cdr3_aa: CASSLHLKGLVFSTDTQYF
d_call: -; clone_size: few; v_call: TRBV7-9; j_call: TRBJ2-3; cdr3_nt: TGTGCCAGCAGCAGGGGGGGGACAGGCACAGATACGCAGTATTTT; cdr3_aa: CASSRGGTGTDTQYF
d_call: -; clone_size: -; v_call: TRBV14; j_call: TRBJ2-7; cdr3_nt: TGTGCCAGCAGCCAAGGGGGGCAGGGAATGTACGAGCAGTACTTC; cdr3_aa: CASSQGGQGMYEQYF
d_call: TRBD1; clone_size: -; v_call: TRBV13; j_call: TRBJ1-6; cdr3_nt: TGTGCCAGCAGCCTAACCGACAGGGGAAATAATTCACCCCTCCACTTT; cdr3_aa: CASSLTDRGNNSPLHF
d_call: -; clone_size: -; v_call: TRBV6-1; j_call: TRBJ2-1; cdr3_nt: TGTGCCAGCAGTGAACTCGGTAGGGGGACCTACAATGAGCAGTTCTTC; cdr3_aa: CASSELGRGTYNEQFF
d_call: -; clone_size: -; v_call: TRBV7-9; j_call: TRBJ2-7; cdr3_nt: TGTGCCAGCAGCCTAGTTTACGAGCAGTACTTC; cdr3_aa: CASSLVYEQYF
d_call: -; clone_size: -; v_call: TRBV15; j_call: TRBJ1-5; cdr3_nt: TGTGCCACCAGCCCTCCCAGCAGGCATAGCAATCAGCCCCAGCATTTT; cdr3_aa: CATSPPSRHSNQPQHF
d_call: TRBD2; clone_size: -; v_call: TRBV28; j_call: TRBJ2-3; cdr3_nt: TGTGCCAGCATACTAGCGGGAGGACTTGGCCCACAGTATTTT; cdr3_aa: CASILAGGLGPQYF
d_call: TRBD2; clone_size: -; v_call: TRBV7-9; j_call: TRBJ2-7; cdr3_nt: TGTGCCAGCAGCTTAGATGAGGTACTAGCGGGAAAACACGAGCAGTACTTC; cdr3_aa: CASSLDEVLAGKHEQYF
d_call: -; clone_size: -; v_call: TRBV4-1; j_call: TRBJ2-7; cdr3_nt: TGCGCCAGCAGCCAAGCCCCGGGTTCCTACGAGCAGTACTTC; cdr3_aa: CASSQAPGSYEQYF
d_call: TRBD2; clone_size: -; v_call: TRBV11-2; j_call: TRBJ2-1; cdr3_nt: TGTGCCAGCAGCTTAAGACTAGCGGGGGCCGTGCCTTACAATGAGCAGTTCTTC; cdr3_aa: CASSLRLAGAVPYNEQFF
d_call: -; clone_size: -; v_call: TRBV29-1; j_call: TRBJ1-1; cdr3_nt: TGCAGCGTTGACGTGAGGAGGACTGAAGCTTTCTTT; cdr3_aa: CSVDVRRTEAFF
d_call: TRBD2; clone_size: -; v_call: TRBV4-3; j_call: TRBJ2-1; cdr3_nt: TGCGCCAGCAGCCAAGATGACGAGCGGGAGAAGGTCAATGAGCAGTTCTTC; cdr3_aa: CASSQDDEREKVNEQFF
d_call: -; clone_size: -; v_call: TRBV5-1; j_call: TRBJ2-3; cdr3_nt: TGCGCCAGCAGCGACTTCGCCTCCTCCACAGATACGCAGTATTTT; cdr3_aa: CASSDFASSTDTQYF
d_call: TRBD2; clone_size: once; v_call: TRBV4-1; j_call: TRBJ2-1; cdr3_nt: TGCGCCAGCAGCCCGATTACTAGCGGGAGTCTCCACGATGAGCAGTTCTTC; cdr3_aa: CASSPITSGSLHDEQFF
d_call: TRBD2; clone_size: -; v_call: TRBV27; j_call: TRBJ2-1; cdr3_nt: TGTGCCAGCAGTCTACGACTAGCGGGTAGCACAGGTCCCTACAATGAGCAGTTCTTC; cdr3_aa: CASSLRLAGSTGPYNEQFF
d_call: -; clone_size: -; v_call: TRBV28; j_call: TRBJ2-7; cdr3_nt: TGTGCCAGCAGTCTTACCCTCTCCGGGGACGAGCAGTACTTC; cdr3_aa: CASSLTLSGDEQYF
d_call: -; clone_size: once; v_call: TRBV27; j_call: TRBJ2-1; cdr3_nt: TGTGCCAGCAGTTTATCAGTCTCATACCTCAATGAGCAGTTCTTC; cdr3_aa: CASSLSVSYLNEQFF
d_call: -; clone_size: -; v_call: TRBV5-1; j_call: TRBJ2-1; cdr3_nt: TGCGCCAGCAGCTTGGGGCTAGCGAGAAATGAGCAGTTCTTC; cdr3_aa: CASSLGLARNEQFF
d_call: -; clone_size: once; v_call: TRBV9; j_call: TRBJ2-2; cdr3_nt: TGTGCCAGCAGCGTAGATGGTAGTTCCGCCGGGGAGCTGTTTTTT; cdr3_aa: CASSVDGSSAGELFF
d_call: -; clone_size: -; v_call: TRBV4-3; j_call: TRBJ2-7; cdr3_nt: TGCGCCAGCAGGGAGACGGGTACCTACGAGCAGTACTTC; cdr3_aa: CASRETGTYEQYF
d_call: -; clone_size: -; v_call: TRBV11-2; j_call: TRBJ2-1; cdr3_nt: TGTGCCAGCAGCCCGAGCCTTGAGCAGTTCTTC; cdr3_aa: CASSPSLEQFF